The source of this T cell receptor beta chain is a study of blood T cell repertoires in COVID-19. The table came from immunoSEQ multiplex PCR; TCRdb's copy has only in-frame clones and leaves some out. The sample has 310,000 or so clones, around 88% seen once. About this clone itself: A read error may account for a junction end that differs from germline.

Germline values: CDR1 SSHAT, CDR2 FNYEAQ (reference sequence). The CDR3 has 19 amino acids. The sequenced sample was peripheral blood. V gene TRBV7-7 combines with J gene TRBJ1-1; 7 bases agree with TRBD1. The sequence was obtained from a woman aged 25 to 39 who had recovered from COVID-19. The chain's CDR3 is CASSLSLCQTGALDTEAFF. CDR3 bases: TGTGCTAGCAGCTTATCTCTCTGTCAAACAGGGGCCCTAGACACTGAAGCTTTCTTT.